This T cell receptor beta chain originates from a study of cytomegalovirus exposure and HLA in healthy donors. Points on this clone: Its specificity is not known.

It was with 60 Vbeta and 13 Jbeta primers that the PCR ran. Assay used: immunoSEQ multiplex PCR; TCRdb lists only in-frame clones, some missing. The repertoire consists of under 130,000 clones, with around 75% occurring once and the leading ten covering under 1.5%. Germline lookup yields CDR1 SEHNR and CDR2 FQNEAQ (reference sequence). The V end was cut by 5 bases, the J end by 4 bases, with 9 bases between. This CDR3 is 14 amino acids long. Study findings and constraints: Later on, analysis showed that most CMV-associated TCR beta chains appeared to be HLA-restricted. Later examination showed HLA-associated TCR beta chains had greater clonal expansion than equally common others.

The origin of this receptor is a man between 35 and 55 years old in good health and CMV-seronegative. Sequencing was done on a sample of PBMCs. This chain connects TRBV7-9 to TRBJ1-6; D ambiguous. As DNA, the CDR3 is TGTGCCAGCAGCGCCGGGTCTTATAATTCACCCCTCCACTTT. Translating it yields CASSAGSYNSPLHF.